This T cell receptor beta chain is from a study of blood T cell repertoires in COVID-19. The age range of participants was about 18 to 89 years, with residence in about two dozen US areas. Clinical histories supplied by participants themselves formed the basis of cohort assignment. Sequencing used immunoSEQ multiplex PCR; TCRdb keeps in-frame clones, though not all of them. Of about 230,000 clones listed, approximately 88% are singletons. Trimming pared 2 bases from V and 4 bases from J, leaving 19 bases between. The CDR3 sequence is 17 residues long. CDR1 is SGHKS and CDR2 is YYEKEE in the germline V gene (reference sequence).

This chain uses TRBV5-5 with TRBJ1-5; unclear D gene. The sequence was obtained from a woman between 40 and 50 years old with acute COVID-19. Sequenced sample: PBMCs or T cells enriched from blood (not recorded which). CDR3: CASSFRLGRAGNQPQHF. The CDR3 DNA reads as TGTGCCAGCAGCTTTAGGCTAGGCCGAGCTGGGAATCAGCCCCAGCATTTT.